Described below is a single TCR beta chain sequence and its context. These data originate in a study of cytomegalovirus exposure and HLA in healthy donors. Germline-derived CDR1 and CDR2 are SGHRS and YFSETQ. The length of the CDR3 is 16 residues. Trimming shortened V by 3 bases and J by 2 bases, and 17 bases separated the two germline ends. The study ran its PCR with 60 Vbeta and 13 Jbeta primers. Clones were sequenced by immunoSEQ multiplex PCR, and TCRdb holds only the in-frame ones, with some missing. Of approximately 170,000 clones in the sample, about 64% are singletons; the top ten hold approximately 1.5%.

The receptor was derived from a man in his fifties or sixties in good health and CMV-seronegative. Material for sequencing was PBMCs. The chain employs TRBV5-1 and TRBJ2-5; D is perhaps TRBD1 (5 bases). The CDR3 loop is CASSSQGSVDQETQYF. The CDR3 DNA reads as TGCGCCAGCAGCTCTCAGGGATCGGTAGATCAAGAGACCCAGTACTTC.